This TCR beta chain was sequenced in a study of response to subunit inactivated influenza vaccine. This CDR3 spans 15 amino acids. The V gene end was trimmed by 0 bases and the J gene end by 2 bases; junction bases not matched to a gene: 4. CDR1 SQVTM and CDR2 ANQGSEA come from the germline V gene. Each CDR3 protein is one row after TCRdb ran MiXCR on the RT-PCR reads. The sample contains over 150,000 distinct CDR3 sequences, around 14% of which appear only once. This TCR was recovered from a man aged 50-59 years who received an inactivated influenza vaccine. The chain couples TRBV29-1 to TRBJ2-7; 10 bases agree with TRBD1. The material sequenced was CD8+ T cells sorted from PBMCs, taken 5 to 6 days after vaccination. CDR3: CSVEDSGQGAYEQYF. CDR3 in DNA: TGCAGCGTTGAAGATAGCGGACAGGGGGCCTACGAGCAGTACTTC.